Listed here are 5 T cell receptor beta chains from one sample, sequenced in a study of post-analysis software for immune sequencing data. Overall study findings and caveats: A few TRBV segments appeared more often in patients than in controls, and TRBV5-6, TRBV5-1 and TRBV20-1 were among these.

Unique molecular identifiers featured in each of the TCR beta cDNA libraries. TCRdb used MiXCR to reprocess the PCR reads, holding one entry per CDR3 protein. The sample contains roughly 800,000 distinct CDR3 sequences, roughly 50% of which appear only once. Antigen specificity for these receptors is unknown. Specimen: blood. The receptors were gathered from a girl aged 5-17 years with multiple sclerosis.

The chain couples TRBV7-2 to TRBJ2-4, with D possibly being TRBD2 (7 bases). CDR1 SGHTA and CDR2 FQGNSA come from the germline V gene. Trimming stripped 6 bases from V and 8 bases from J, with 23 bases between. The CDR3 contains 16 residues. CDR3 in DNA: TGTGCCAGCAGGATTCAAGGAGGGGGGGGCGGAGACATTCAGTACTTC. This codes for CASRIQGGGGGDIQYF.

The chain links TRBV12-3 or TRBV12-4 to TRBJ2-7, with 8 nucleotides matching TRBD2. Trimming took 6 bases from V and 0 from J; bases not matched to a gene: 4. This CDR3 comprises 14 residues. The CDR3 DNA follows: TGTGCCAGCAGCAAACTAGCGGACTCCTACGAGCAGTACTTC. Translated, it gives CASSKLADSYEQYF.

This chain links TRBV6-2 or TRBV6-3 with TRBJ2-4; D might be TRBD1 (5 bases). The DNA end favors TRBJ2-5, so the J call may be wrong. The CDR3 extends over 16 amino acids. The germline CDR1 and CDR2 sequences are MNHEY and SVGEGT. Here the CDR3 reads CASSFLTQTAEETQYF. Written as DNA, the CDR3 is TGTGCCAGCAGTTTCCTCACCCAGACAGCCGAAGAGACCCAGTACTTC.

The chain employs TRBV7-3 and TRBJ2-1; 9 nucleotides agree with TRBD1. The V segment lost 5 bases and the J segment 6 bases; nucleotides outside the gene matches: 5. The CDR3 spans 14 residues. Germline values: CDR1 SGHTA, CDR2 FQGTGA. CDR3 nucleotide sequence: TGTGCCAGCAGCCAGGGACAGGGAGGCAATGAGCAGTTCTTC. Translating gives CASSQGQGGNEQFF.

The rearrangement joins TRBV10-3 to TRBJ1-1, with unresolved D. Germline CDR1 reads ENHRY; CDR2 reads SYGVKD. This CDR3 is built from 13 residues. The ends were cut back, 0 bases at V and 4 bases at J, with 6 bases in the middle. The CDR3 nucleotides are TGTGCCATCAGTGAGTCACCCTTCACTGAAGCTTTCTTT. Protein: CAISESPFTEAFF.